A selection of T cell receptor beta chains follows, all from one sample in a study of T-cell memory formation after mild COVID-19. TCRdb used MiXCR to reprocess the 5' RACE reads, holding one entry per CDR3 protein. The sample gives around 180,000 distinct CDR3 sequences, 16% of which show up once; around 1.9% is in the top ten. The sequencing sample was made of PBMCs or a T cell subset sorted from them (not recorded which). The receptors originated from an adult woman who had mild COVID-19 (a few samples of this study predate the infection). Cell type and time point are not known. Each CDR3 is given with its conserved first and last residue. The order of the fields is D gene, clone size, J gene, V gene, CDR3 DNA, CDR3 protein. The D gene is left open where the match is weak. Where a row states a size, it is once, few, many or the class of an expanded clone; other rows omit it.

>.|.|TRBJ1-3|TRBV28
TGTGCCAGCAGTTCAACGAACGGAAACACCATATATTTT
CASSSTNGNTIYF
>TRBD2|.|TRBJ2-1|TRBV27
TGTGCCAGCAGTTTTAGCCTCACTGGGGGGGAGGAGCAGTTCTTC
CASSFSLTGGEEQFF
>.|.|TRBJ2-7|TRBV12-3/TRBV12-4
TGTGCCAGCAGTTTGGGGGTCATCACCGGACCCTACGAGCAGTACTTC
CASSLGVITGPYEQYF
>TRBD1|few|TRBJ2-1|TRBV5-1
TGCGCCAGCAGCCTCGGGACAGACAATGAGCAGTTCTTC
CASSLGTDNEQFF
>.|.|TRBJ1-1|TRBV5-1
TGCGCCAGCAGCTTGTTGGGGGGCGCGGGCACTGAAGCTTTCTTT
CASSLLGGAGTEAFF
>TRBD1|.|TRBJ1-1|TRBV6-5
TGTGCCAGCAGTCCCCACGAGGGGGCAGGGAACACTGAAGCTTTCTTT
CASSPHEGAGNTEAFF
>TRBD1|few|TRBJ2-7|TRBV5-1
TGCGCCAGCAGCCCGAGACAGGGTTTCCCCTACGAGCAGTACTTC
CASSPRQGFPYEQYF
>.|many|TRBJ2-5|TRBV7-2
TGTGCCAGCGCCATACAGGGTGTTGGAGAGACCCAGTACTTC
CASAIQGVGETQYF
>.|few|TRBJ2-4|TRBV5-5
TGTGCCAGCAGCTTAATCCGGGCCCAAGGGATTCAGTACTTC
CASSLIRAQGIQYF
>.|.|TRBJ1-5|TRBV6-2/TRBV6-3
TGTGCCAGCAGTTACCCAATTGGACACATCCGTAGCAATCAGCCCCAGCATTTT
CASSYPIGHIRSNQPQHF
>TRBD2|many|TRBJ2-1|TRBV5-6
TGTGCCAGCAGCTTCCGGACTAGCGGGAGAAATGAGCAGTTCTTC
CASSFRTSGRNEQFF
>.|few|TRBJ1-2|TRBV12-3/TRBV12-4
TGTGCCAGCTGCGCCAACCCCTTTAACTATGGCTACACCTTC
CASCANPFNYGYTF
>.|few|TRBJ2-1|TRBV5-1
TGCGCCAGCAGCTTTACAGGTTATCTGCCCAATGAGCAGTTCTTC
CASSFTGYLPNEQFF
>.|few|TRBJ1-6|TRBV19
TGTGCCAGTAGTATACGGAATTCACCCCTCCACTTT
CASSIRNSPLHF
>.|many|TRBJ1-3|TRBV28
TGTGCCAGCAGTCTAGACAGTCTCTCTGGAAACACCATATATTTT
CASSLDSLSGNTIYF
>.|few|TRBJ1-4|TRBV19
TGTGCCAGTAACCCTCGGGGAATGGTTAATGAAAAACTGTTTTTT
CASNPRGMVNEKLFF
>TRBD2|.|TRBJ2-1|TRBV7-6
TGTGCCAGCAGCTTAGCTGGAGCGGGGGGGAGGTTCTTC
CASSLAGAGGRFF
>.|many|TRBJ2-5|TRBV12-3/TRBV12-4
TGTGCCAGCAGTTGGCGGGGTACGGAGACCCAGTACTTC
CASSWRGTETQYF
>TRBD2|few|TRBJ2-1|TRBV30
TGTGCCTGGAGTACAGGACTAGCGGGAGGGTACAATGAGCAGTTCTTC
CAWSTGLAGGYNEQFF
>TRBD2|.|TRBJ2-7|TRBV7-9
TGTGCCAGCAGCTTCGGGCTAGCGGGAGACAGCGTGCAGTACTTC
CASSFGLAGDSVQYF
>.|many|TRBJ1-5|TRBV27
TGTGCCAGCAGTATGGAGGGGACCCTTAGCAATCAGCCCCAGCATTTT
CASSMEGTLSNQPQHF
>.|.|TRBJ1-2|TRBV7-8
TGTGCCAGTAGCAGGTCCGCTAACTATGGCTACACCTTC
CASSRSANYGYTF
>.|.|TRBJ2-6|TRBV12-3/TRBV12-4
TGTGCCAGCACCCCACAGATACTCTCTGGGGCCAACGTCCTGACTTTC
CASTPQILSGANVLTF
>.|few|TRBJ1-1|TRBV20-1
TGCAGTGCTTCTCGATCGACAAACTCGGCTTTCTTT
CSASRSTNSAFF
>.|few|TRBJ2-2|TRBV18
TGTGCCAGCTCACCACCATCGAGTTTCGGGGAGCTGTTTTTT
CASSPPSSFGELFF
>.|many|TRBJ1-2|TRBV5-4
TGTGCCAGCAGCTTGGCGAAGAACTATGGCTACACCTTC
CASSLAKNYGYTF
>TRBD2|few|TRBJ2-7|TRBV27
TGTGCCAGCAGGGAGCGGGGGCGAACCTACGAGCAGTACTTC
CASRERGRTYEQYF
>TRBD1|.|TRBJ2-5|TRBV15
TGTGCCACCAGCAGAGAAGGGACAGGGGGCCGGGAGACCCAGTACTTC
CATSREGTGGRETQYF
>.|.|TRBJ2-1|TRBV5-1
TGCGCCAGCAGCTTGTTGCCAGCGTACAATGAGCAGTTCTTC
CASSLLPAYNEQFF
>.|few|TRBJ2-7|TRBV12-3/TRBV12-4
TGTGCCAGCAGTTTAAACCCCACAGGGTACGAGCAGTACTTC
CASSLNPTGYEQYF
>.|.|TRBJ2-3|TRBV6-1
TGTGCCAGCACCTATAACCGGGACGGGGTAGGCACAGATACGCAGTATTTT
CASTYNRDGVGTDTQYF
>.|.|TRBJ2-7|TRBV7-9
TGTGCCAGCAGTCGCTCGGCCTACGAGCAGTACTTC
CASSRSAYEQYF
>TRBD2|few|TRBJ2-7|TRBV3-1
TGTGCCAGCACCCGACTAGCGGGGGAAGGCGAGCAGTACTTC
CASTRLAGEGEQYF
>TRBD2|.|TRBJ2-5|TRBV5-5
TGTGCCAGCAGCAGGACTAGCGGGAGGGCCCCCCAAGAGACCCAGTACTTC
CASSRTSGRAPQETQYF
>.|.|TRBJ2-1|TRBV29-1
TGCAGCGTTGACGACCAGGGTAGGAGGAATGAGCAGTTCTTC
CSVDDQGRRNEQFF
>.|few|TRBJ2-2|TRBV7-3
TGTGCCAGCAGCTCGGCGGGCAGCGGGACCGGGGAGCTGTTTTTT
CASSSAGSGTGELFF
>.|few|TRBJ2-7|TRBV10-3
TGTGCCATCAGTGAGAGGGCGGAGGTAGAGCAGTACTTC
CAISERAEVEQYF
>TRBD1|few|TRBJ1-2|TRBV7-9
TGTGCCAGCAGCCGACAGGGGGTTAACTATGGCTACACCTTC
CASSRQGVNYGYTF
>TRBD1|many|TRBJ2-2|TRBV7-3
TGTGCCAGCAGCGCTCAGTCCTGGACAGGGGCCGGGGAGCTGTTTTTT
CASSAQSWTGAGELFF
>.|few|TRBJ2-3|TRBV19
TGTGCCAGTAGTATCATGTCGCAAGGGTGGGATACGCAGTATTTT
CASSIMSQGWDTQYF
>.|.|TRBJ2-7|TRBV7-2
TGTGCCAGCAGCAGCGCCTATCGAAACTACGAGCAGTACTTC
CASSSAYRNYEQYF
>TRBD1|.|TRBJ2-2|TRBV5-1
TGCGCCAGCAGGACGGGACAGGGGTACACCGGGGAGCTGTTTTTT
CASRTGQGYTGELFF
>TRBD1|.|TRBJ1-1|TRBV10-2
TGCGCCAGCCGAACAGGGGAGTGGGGCACTGAAGCTTTCTTT
CASRTGEWGTEAFF
>TRBD2|.|TRBJ2-5|TRBV5-6
TGTGCCAGCAGCCTGGTGCGGGGGTCTACCCTAGAGACCCAGTACTTC
CASSLVRGSTLETQYF
>.|few|TRBJ2-5|TRBV5-1
TGCGCCAGCAGCTTCCGACAGGAAGGAGAGACCCAGTACTTC
CASSFRQEGETQYF